This section outlines one TCR beta chain sequence together with its context. The table came from immunoSEQ multiplex PCR; TCRdb's copy has only in-frame clones and leaves some out. The sample carries more than 550,000 clones, roughly 86% recorded once. Unmatched junction bases numbered 6, after V lost 6 bases and J lost 3 bases. Germline values: CDR1 MRHNA, CDR2 SNTAGT. The CDR3 has 14 amino acids. The data derive from a study of shared T cell receptors in the human thymus. This sample also appeared in a second study, on human thymus T cells. That paper states: Donation came from healthy Finnish infants having corrective surgery for congenital heart defects. Highly overlapping thymic repertoires in unrelated individuals were reported by related research.

The source is a boy under three years old with a congenital heart defect. Sequencing input: thymocytes. The V call is TRBV6-4, the J call TRBJ1-1, with 8 bases identical to TRBD1. Here the CDR3 reads CASRPDRADTEAFF. CDR3 bases: TGTGCCAGCAGACCGGACAGGGCGGACACTGAAGCTTTCTTT.